One and the same sample provided the 30 T cell receptor beta chains below, sequenced in a study of T cell repertoires in cytomegalovirus infection. What these receptors recognize is not known. Each CDR3 protein gets one entry after TCRdb re-called the reads with MiXCR. The sample includes about 830,000 distinct CDR3 sequences, over 25% of them seen just once. The sequencing used cultured CD8+ T cells from PBMCs, collected from culture after CMV antigen stimulation. Every receptor here comes from a human donor in good health (CMV status not recorded). Some clones in this sample may be carry-over from other donors' samples.

The rearrangement joins TRBV6-6 to TRBJ1-2; tentative D call: TRBD1 (5 bases). The germline gives CDR1 MNHNY, CDR2 SVGAGI (reference sequence). The CDR3 length is 13 residues. Trimming stripped 6 bases from V and 7 bases from J, with 15 bases between. The CDR3 nucleotides read TGTGCCAGCAGCCTCGGGGGGTTTGGTGGCTACACCTTC. Encoded protein: CASSLGGFGGYTF.

This clonotype was picked up one time. The V call is TRBV15, the J call TRBJ2-1; TRBD1 might be the D (6 bases). The CDR3 covers 17 residues. The germline V and J ends were trimmed by 5 bases and 0 bases, with 17 bases remaining between them. Germline loops: CDR1 LNHNV, CDR2 YYDKDF (reference sequence). CDR3 residues: CATSRRRQESSYNEQFF. DNA for the CDR3: TGTGCCACCAGCCGACGGAGACAGGAGAGCTCCTACAATGAGCAGTTCTTC. Supplemented by reference TRBV15 and TRBJ2-1, the full variable domain reads DAMVIQNPRYQVTQFGKPVTLSCSQTLNHNVMYWYQQKSSQAPKLLFHYYDKDFNNEADTPDNFQSRRPNTSFCFLDIRSPGLGDTAMYLCATSRRRQESSYNEQFFGPGTRLTVL.

This clonotype is a singleton in its sample. CDR3 sequence reads: CASVKGTVNTGELFF. CDR3 nucleotides: TGTGCCAGCGTAAAGGGGACAGTGAACACCGGGGAGCTGTTTTTT. The rearrangement links TRBV2 to TRBJ2-2, with 7 bases identical to TRBD1. The germline CDR1 and CDR2 sequences are SNHLY and FYNNEI. This CDR3 has 15 residues. V dropped 8 bases and J dropped 1; count of bases not matched to a gene: 7.

The chain carries TRBV7-6 and TRBJ1-1, with TRBD1 as a possible D gene (6 bases). V lost 5 bases and J lost 6, with 19 bases in between. Germline assignment: CDR1 SGHVS and CDR2 FNYEAQ. CDR3 length: 15 residues. CDR3 residues: CASSPSTGLRSEAFF. The CDR3 coding sequence is TGTGCCAGCAGCCCATCCACAGGGCTGAGGTCTGAAGCTTTCTTT.

This chain uses TRBV29-1 with TRBJ2-2, with D perhaps given as TRBD1 or TRBD2 (5 bases each). The CDR3 spans 11 residues. In germline, CDR1 is SQVTM, CDR2 ANQGSEA. The V gene lost 4 bases and the J gene lost 5 bases, with 5 bases spanning the gap. CDR3 DNA: TGCAGCGTTGGGGGGACCGGGGAGCTGTTTTTT. Its protein product is CSVGGTGELFF.

This clonotype has a handful of counts. This rearrangement joins TRBV24-1 to TRBJ1-1, with no clear D. The V gene lost 9 bases and the J gene lost 1 base, with 8 bases spanning the gap. CDR1 is KGHDR, CDR2 SFDVKD, per germline. The CDR3 consists of 12 residues. The CDR3: CATRRGNTEAFF. DNA for the CDR3: TGTGCCACCCGACGGGGGAACACTGAAGCTTTCTTT.

This clonotype was seen many times. The rearrangement joins TRBV7-2 to TRBJ1-1; a possible D gene is TRBD1 (5 bases). Trimming took 3 bases from V and 6 from J, leaving 29 bases between them. This CDR3 has 19 amino acids. The germline CDR1 and CDR2 sequences are SGHTA and FQGNSA. The CDR3 sequence: CASSFPSDSQAGNFAEAFF. CDR3 nucleotides: TGTGCCAGCAGCTTCCCCTCCGACAGTCAAGCGGGGAATTTCGCTGAAGCTTTCTTT.

To note about this clonotype: In this CDR3 the conserved last residue, phenylalanine or tryptophan, is missing, so a read error is likely. The DNA for the CDR3 is TGTGCCAGCAGTTTTGGGCCGGGTCTATACAATGAGCAGTTCTCC. Residues: CASSFGPGLYNEQFS. This chain links TRBV27 with TRBJ2-1; D gene uncertain. This CDR3 has 15 residues. V was clipped by 3 bases and J by 4 bases, with 13 bases between them. Per germline, CDR1 MNHEY and CDR2 SMNVEV (reference sequence).

This sequence joins TRBV19 and TRBJ1-5; 8 nucleotides line up with TRBD1. This CDR3 region has 16 residues. Trimming cost V 7 bases and J 1 base; bases outside gene matches: 9. Per the germline V gene, CDR1 is LNHDA and CDR2 is SQIVND (reference sequence). CDR3 protein: CASTGDRQSSNQPQHF. DNA for the CDR3: TGTGCCAGTACCGGGGACAGGCAGTCCAGCAATCAGCCCCAGCATTTT.

This clonotype has at least ten counts. V gene TRBV7-8 combines with J gene TRBJ2-5; 10 bases align to TRBD1. Germline values: CDR1 SGHVS, CDR2 FQNEAQ. This CDR3 is 18 amino acids long. The V segment lost 5 bases and the J segment 4 bases; nucleotides outside the gene matches: 16. CDR3 DNA: TGTGCCAGCAGCCCCGGGACAGGGGAGCTATTGGGGCGAGAGACCCAGTACTTC. As protein: CASSPGTGELLGRETQYF. Filled out from reference TRBV7-8 and TRBJ2-5, the complete variable domain reads GAGVSQSPRYKVAKRGQDVALRCDPISGHVSLFWYQQALGQGPEFLTYFQNEAQLDKSGLPSDRFFAERPEGSVSTLKIQRTQQEDSAVYLCASSPGTGELLGRETQYFGPGTRLLVL.

In this sample, this clonotype turned up a few times. The chain combines TRBV7-2 with TRBJ2-1, with D perhaps given as TRBD1 or TRBD2 (5 bases each). The CDR3 loop spans 14 amino acids. Germline V gene lookup returns CDR1 SGHTA and CDR2 FQGNSA. Trimming shortened V by 2 bases and J by 4 bases, and 9 bases separated the two germline ends. In nucleotides, the CDR3 is TGTGCCAGCAGCTTACGGGACGGTTACAATGAGCAGTTCTTC. Translation: CASSLRDGYNEQFF.

The chain employs TRBV2 and TRBJ2-5; a weak D match, TRBD2 (5 bases). The germline V gene encodes CDR1 SNHLY and CDR2 FYNNEI. The CDR3 sequence is 15 residues long. Trimming stripped 1 base from V and 2 bases from J, with 11 bases between. The CDR3 sequence: CASSEGERLQETQYF. The DNA for the CDR3 is TGTGCCAGCAGTGAAGGGGAGCGCCTACAAGAGACCCAGTACTTC.

The chain is built from TRBV20-1 and TRBJ2-7, with 7 bases identical to TRBD2. This CDR3 has 14 residues. The V segment lost 5 bases and the J segment 2 bases; nucleotides outside the gene matches: 9. CDR1 and CDR2 from the germline V gene are DFQATT and SNEGSKA (reference sequence). This chain's CDR3 is CSADNRDYPYEQYV. CDR3 DNA: TGCAGTGCTGACAACCGGGACTACCCCTACGAGCAGTACGTC.

This clonotype was picked up a small number of times. This chain uses TRBV24-1 with TRBJ2-1; no clear D. The V gene lost 1 base and the J gene lost 3 bases, with 3 bases spanning the gap. Germline V gene sequence: CDR1 KGHDR, CDR2 SFDVKD. This CDR3 is built from 13 residues. The CDR3 protein is CATSDLLYNEQFF. DNA of the CDR3: TGTGCCACCAGTGATTTACTCTACAATGAGCAGTTCTTC.

This clonotype appeared a few times. J is TRBJ1-4 and V is TRBV27; D is undetermined. The V end was cut by 5 bases, the J end by 4 bases, with 11 bases between. This CDR3 contains 14 residues. Germline assignment: CDR1 MNHEY and CDR2 SMNVEV (reference sequence). As DNA, the CDR3 is TGTGCCAGCAGTGACCTGGCTTTTAATGAAAAACTGTTTTTT. Residues: CASSDLAFNEKLFF.

The V gene is TRBV4-1, the J gene TRBJ1-1; 10 nucleotides align to TRBD1. V was pared by 1 base and J by 3 bases, with 5 bases of the junction left unmatched. Germline V gene data show CDR1 as MGHRA and CDR2 as YSYEKL. The length of the CDR3 is 16 residues. The DNA for the CDR3 is TGCGCCAGCAGCCAAGGGACAGGGGGTATTTACACTGAAGCTTTCTTT. Its protein product is CASSQGTGGIYTEAFF.

This chain links TRBV7-9 with TRBJ2-3; TRBD2 matches at 9 bases. The germline V gene has CDR1 SEHNR and CDR2 FQNEAQ (reference sequence). The CDR3 length is 15 residues. V lost 5 bases and J lost 4; bases outside the gene matches: 7. The DNA for the CDR3 is TGTGCCAGCAGCCTAGGCGGGGGGGCCCCAGATACGCAGTATTTT. As protein: CASSLGGGAPDTQYF.

This clonotype was seen ten or more times. CDR3 in DNA: TGTGCCAGCAGCTCATTCTCGGGGATGAAAACCTACGAGCAGTACTTC. Protein product: CASSSFSGMKTYEQYF. This chain connects TRBV7-9 to TRBJ2-7; possible D gene TRBD2, 5 bases. Germline loops: CDR1 SEHNR, CDR2 FQNEAQ (reference sequence). V gave up 4 bases and J gave up 2 bases, with 18 bases separating them. This CDR3 contains 16 residues. Using reference TRBV7-9 and TRBJ2-7 for the parts outside the CDR3, the full variable domain is DTGVSQNPRHKITKRGQNVTFRCDPISEHNRLYWYRQTLGQGPEFLTYFQNEAQLEKSRLLSDRFSAERPKGSFSTLEIQRTEQGDSAMYLCASSSFSGMKTYEQYFGPGTRLTVT.

This chain joins TRBV13 and TRBJ2-7; 9 nucleotides match TRBD1. The length of the CDR3 is 15 residues. Germline CDR1 reads PRHDT; CDR2 reads FYEKMQ (reference sequence). The junction had 11 bases not matched to a gene; V was cut back by 5 bases and J by 6 bases. DNA for the CDR3: TGTGCCAGCAGCCACACCAGACAGGGGGTCCGCGAGCAGTACTTC. Its protein is CASSHTRQGVREQYF.

The chain links TRBV10-3 to TRBJ2-6, with unresolved D. The CDR3 contains 14 residues. CDR1 and CDR2 (germline): ENHRY, SYGVKD. Trimming removed 11 bases from V and 1 base from J, with 12 bases in between. CDR3 in DNA: TGTGCCCTCCGCGATGGGTCTGGGGCCAACGTCCTGACTTTC. Translating it yields CALRDGSGANVLTF.

The V and J genes are TRBV7-6 and TRBJ2-3; D uncertain. The V and J ends lost 6 bases and 1 base respectively, with 8 bases between them. This CDR3 is built from 13 residues. CDR1 is SGHVS, CDR2 FNYEAQ, per germline. CDR3 bases: TGTGCCAGCAGTCGCCCGGGCACAGATACGCAGTATTTT. This sequence encodes CASSRPGTDTQYF.

In this sample, this clonotype turned up once. The junction does not match germline at one end; this may be a read error. The chain combines TRBV12-3 or TRBV12-4 with TRBJ2-7; TRBD1 is a possible D gene (10 bases). The CDR3 length is 16 residues. Here the CDR3 reads CVSSTWDRGGGGGEYF. DNA of the CDR3: TGTGTCAGCAGTACTTGGGACAGGGGCGGCGGCGGGGGGGAGTACTTC.

The chain links TRBV27 to TRBJ1-4; D remains ambiguous. V was cut by 5 bases and J by 3 bases, with 13 bases left in between. This CDR3 is built from 15 residues. Per germline, CDR1 MNHEY and CDR2 SMNVEV (reference sequence). CDR3 bases: TGTGCCAGCAGTCCTCGACTGAGAGCTAATGAAAAACTGTTTTTT. As protein: CASSPRLRANEKLFF.

This clonotype appeared a few times. The genes are TRBV11-3 and TRBJ2-3; 13 nucleotides line up with TRBD2. The CDR3 loop spans 16 amino acids. V shed 2 bases and J 6 bases; nucleotides not matched to a gene: 5. In germline, CDR1 is SGHNT, CDR2 YENEEA. CDR3 protein: CASSLRLAGGMDTQYF. The CDR3 nucleotides are TGTGCCAGCAGCTTACGACTAGCGGGGGGCATGGATACGCAGTATTTT. Filled out from reference TRBV11-3 and TRBJ2-3, the complete variable domain reads EAGVVQSPRYKIIEKKQPVAFWCNPISGHNTLYWYLQNLGQGPELLIRYENEEAVDDSQLPKDRFSAERLKGVDSTLKIQPAELGDSAVYLCASSLRLAGGMDTQYFGPGTRLTVL.

V usage is TRBV20-1 and J usage is TRBJ2-4; maybe TRBD2 (5 bases). V lost 0 bases and J 8 bases, leaving 14 bases between the germline ends. Per germline, CDR1 DFQATT and CDR2 SNEGSKA (reference sequence). This CDR3 has 14 amino acids. The CDR3 loop reads CSARDSGNPDIQYF. The DNA for the CDR3 is TGCAGTGCTAGAGATTCCGGGAACCCGGACATTCAGTACTTC.

The chain is built from TRBV6-5 and TRBJ2-1, with a possible D match to TRBD2 (7 bases). The V end was cut by 0 bases, the J end by 6 bases, with 18 bases between. Germline CDR1 and CDR2: MNHEY and SVGAGI. The CDR3 loop spans 17 amino acids. The CDR3 loop is CASSYSGGLGVGNEQFF. As DNA, the CDR3 is TGTGCCAGCAGTTACTCGGGGGGGCTTGGGGTTGGCAATGAGCAGTTCTTC.

This clonotype was detected only a few times. The V gene is TRBV20-1, the J gene TRBJ1-2, with unresolved D. The CDR3 contains 10 residues. Trimming pared 4 bases from V and 14 bases from J, leaving 14 bases between. Germline CDR1 and CDR2: DFQATT and SNEGSKA (reference sequence). The CDR3 loop is CSAKYRALTF. The CDR3 DNA reads TGCAGTGCTAAGTATCGAGCCCTTACCTTC.

V is TRBV18 and J is TRBJ2-1, with 14 bases fitting TRBD2. The CDR3 consists of 17 residues. Germline trimming cut 0 bases from V and 2 bases from J; bases unmatched to any gene: 0. Germline CDR1 is KGHSH and CDR2 is LQKENI. CDR3 amino acids: CASSPPGLAGAYNEQFF. DNA for the CDR3: TGTGCCAGCTCACCACCGGGACTAGCGGGAGCCTACAATGAGCAGTTCTTC.

This clonotype was counted at least ten times. The chain employs TRBV7-6 and TRBJ2-2; 7 nucleotides agree with TRBD1. CDR1 SGHVS and CDR2 FNYEAQ come from the germline V gene. V gave up 1 base and J gave up 7 bases; unmatched junction bases: 9. This CDR3 spans 16 amino acids. The CDR3: CASSLGQGPTSGELFF. In nucleotides, the CDR3 is TGTGCCAGCAGCTTAGGACAGGGCCCAACTAGCGGGGAGCTGTTTTTT.

This clonotype was counted at least ten times. The chain employs TRBV7-6 and TRBJ2-1; perhaps TRBD1 as D (7 bases). Germline lookup yields CDR1 SGHVS and CDR2 FNYEAQ. V was pared by 2 bases and J by 5 bases, with 19 bases between. This CDR3 spans 17 amino acids. CDR3 in DNA: TGTGCCAGCAGCTTACGGAGGGTACAGGGGATTCACAATGAGCAGTTCTTC. Its translation is CASSLRRVQGIHNEQFF.